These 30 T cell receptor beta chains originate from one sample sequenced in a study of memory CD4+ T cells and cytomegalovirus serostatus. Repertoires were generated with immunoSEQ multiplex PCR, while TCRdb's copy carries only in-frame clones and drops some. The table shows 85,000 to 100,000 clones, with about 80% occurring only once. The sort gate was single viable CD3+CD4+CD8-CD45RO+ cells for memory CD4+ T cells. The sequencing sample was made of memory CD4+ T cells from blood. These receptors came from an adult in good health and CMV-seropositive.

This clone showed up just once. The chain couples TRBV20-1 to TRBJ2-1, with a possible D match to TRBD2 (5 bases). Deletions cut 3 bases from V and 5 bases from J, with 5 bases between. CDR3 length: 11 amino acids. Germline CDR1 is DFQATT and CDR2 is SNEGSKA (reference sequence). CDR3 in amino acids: CSASGNNEQFF. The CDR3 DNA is TGCAGTGCTAGCGGGAACAATGAGCAGTTCTTC.

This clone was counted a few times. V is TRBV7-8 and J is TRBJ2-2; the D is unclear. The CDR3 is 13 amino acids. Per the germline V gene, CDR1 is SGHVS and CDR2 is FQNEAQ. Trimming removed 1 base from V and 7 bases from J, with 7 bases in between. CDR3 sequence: CASSLGENGELFF. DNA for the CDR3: TGTGCCAGCAGCTTAGGCGAGAACGGGGAGCTGTTTTTT.

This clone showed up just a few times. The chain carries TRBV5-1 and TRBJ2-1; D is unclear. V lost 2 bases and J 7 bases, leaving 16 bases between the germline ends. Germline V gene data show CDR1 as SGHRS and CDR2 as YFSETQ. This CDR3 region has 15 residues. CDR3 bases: TGCGCCAGCAGCTTTTTTGTCTCCCCGACGAATGAGCAGTTCTTC. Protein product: CASSFFVSPTNEQFF.

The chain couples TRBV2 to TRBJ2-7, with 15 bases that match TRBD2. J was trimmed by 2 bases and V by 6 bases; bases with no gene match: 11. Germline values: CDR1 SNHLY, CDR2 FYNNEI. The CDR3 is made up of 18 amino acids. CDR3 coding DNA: TGTGCCAGCAGCCGGGGGGGACTAGCGGGAGGAAAGGCCTACGAGCAGTACTTC. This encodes CASSRGGLAGGKAYEQYF.

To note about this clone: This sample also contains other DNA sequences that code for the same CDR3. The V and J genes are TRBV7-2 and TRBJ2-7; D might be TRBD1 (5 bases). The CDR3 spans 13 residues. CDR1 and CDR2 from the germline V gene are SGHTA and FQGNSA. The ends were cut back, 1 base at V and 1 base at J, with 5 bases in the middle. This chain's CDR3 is CASSLDRSYEQYF. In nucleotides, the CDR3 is TGTGCCAGCAGCTTAGACAGGTCCTACGAGCAGTACTTC.

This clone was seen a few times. The CDR3 loop is CASSLFGTGYGYTF. Here the CDR3 DNA reads TGTGCCAGCAGCTTATTCGGGACGGGCTATGGCTACACCTTC. The rearrangement uses TRBV7-9 and TRBJ1-2; D may be TRBD1 (5 bases). V was pared by 2 bases and J by 4 bases, with 11 bases between. This CDR3 is built from 14 residues. Germline CDR1 SEHNR, CDR2 FQNEAQ (reference sequence). Full variable domain (missing parts from reference TRBV7-9 and TRBJ1-2): DTGVSQNPRHKITKRGQNVTFRCDPISEHNRLYWYRQTLGQGPEFLTYFQNEAQLEKSRLLSDRFSAERPKGSFSTLEIQRTEQGDSAMYLCASSLFGTGYGYTFGSGTRLTVV.

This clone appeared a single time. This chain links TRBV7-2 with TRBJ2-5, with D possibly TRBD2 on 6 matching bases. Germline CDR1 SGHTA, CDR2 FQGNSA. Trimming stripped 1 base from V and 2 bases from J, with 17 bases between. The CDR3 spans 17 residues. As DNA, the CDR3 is TGTGCCAGCAGCTTAGGTCCCCTTTCCGGAGGGCAAGAGACCCAGTACTTC. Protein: CASSLGPLSGGQETQYF. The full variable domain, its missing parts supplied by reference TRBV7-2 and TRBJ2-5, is GAGVSQSPSNKVTEKGKDVELRCDPISGHTALYWYRQSLGQGLEFLIYFQGNSAPDKSGLPSDRFSAERTGGSVSTLTIQRTQQEDSAVYLCASSLGPLSGGQETQYFGPGTRLLVL.

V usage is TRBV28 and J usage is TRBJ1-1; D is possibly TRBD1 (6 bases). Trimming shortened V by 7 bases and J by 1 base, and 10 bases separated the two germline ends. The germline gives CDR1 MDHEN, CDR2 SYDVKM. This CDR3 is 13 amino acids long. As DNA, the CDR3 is TGTGCCAGCATTCGGGACACGAACACTGAAGCTTTCTTT. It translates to CASIRDTNTEAFF.

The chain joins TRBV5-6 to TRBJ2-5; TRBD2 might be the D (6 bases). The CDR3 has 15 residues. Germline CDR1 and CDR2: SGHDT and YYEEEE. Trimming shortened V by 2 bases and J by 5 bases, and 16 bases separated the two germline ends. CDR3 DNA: TGTGCCAGCAGCTTCTCGGGAGCCCCGGTGGAGACCCAGTACTTC. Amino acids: CASSFSGAPVETQYF.

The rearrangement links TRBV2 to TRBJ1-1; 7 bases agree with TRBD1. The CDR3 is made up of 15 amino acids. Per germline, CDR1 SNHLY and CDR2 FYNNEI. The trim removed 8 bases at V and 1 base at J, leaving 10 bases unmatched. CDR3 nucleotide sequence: TGTGCCAGCGGCCAGGCGACAGGGTCGAACACTGAAGCTTTCTTT. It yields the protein CASGQATGSNTEAFF.

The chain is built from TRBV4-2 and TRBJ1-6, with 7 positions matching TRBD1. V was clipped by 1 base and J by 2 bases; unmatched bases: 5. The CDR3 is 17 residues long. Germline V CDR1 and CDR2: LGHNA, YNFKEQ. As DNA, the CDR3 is TGTGCCAGCAGCCAAGTAACAGGGGACACCTATAATTCACCCCTCCACTTT. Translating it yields CASSQVTGDTYNSPLHF.

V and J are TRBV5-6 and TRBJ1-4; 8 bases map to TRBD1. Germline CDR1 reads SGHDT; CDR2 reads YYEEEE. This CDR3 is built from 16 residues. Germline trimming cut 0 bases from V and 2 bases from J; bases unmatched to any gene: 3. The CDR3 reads CASSLETGVTNEKLFF. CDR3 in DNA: TGTGCCAGCAGCTTGGAGACAGGGGTTACTAATGAAAAACTGTTTTTT.

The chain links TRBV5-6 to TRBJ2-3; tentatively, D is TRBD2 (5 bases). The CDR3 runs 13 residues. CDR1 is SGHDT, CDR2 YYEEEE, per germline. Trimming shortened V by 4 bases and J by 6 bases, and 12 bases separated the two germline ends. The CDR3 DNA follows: TGTGCCAGCAGCCGTGACTATTCTGATACGCAGTATTTT. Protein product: CASSRDYSDTQYF.

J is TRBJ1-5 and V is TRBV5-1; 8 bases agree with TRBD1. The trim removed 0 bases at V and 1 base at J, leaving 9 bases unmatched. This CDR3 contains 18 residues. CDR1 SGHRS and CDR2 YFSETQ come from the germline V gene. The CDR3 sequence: CASSLEPQGVVSNQPQHF. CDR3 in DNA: TGCGCCAGCAGCTTGGAGCCACAGGGGGTGGTAAGCAATCAGCCCCAGCATTTT. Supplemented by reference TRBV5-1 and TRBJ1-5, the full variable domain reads KAGVTQTPRYLIKTRGQQVTLSCSPISGHRSVSWYQQTPGQGLQFLFEYFSETQRNKGNFPGRFSGRQFSNSRSEMNVSTLELGDSALYLCASSLEPQGVVSNQPQHFGDGTRLSIL.

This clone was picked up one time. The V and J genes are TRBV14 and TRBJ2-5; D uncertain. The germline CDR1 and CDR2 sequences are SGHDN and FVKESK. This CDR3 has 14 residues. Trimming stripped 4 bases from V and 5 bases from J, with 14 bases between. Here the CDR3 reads CASSLMTGGETQYF. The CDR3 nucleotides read TGTGCCAGCAGCCTTATGACGGGTGGGGAGACCCAGTACTTC.

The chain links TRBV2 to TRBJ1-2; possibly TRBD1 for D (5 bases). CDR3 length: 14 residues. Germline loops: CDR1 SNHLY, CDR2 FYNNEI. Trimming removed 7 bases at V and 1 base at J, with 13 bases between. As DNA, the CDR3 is TGTGCCAGCACCAAGGGACTCGTTAACTATGGCTACACCTTC. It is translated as CASTKGLVNYGYTF. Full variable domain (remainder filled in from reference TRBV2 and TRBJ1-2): EPEVTQTPSHQVTQMGQEVILRCVPISNHLYFYWYRQILGQKVEFLVSFYNNEISEKSEIFDDQFSVERPDGSNFTLKIRSTKLEDSAMYFCASTKGLVNYGYTFGSGTRLTVV.

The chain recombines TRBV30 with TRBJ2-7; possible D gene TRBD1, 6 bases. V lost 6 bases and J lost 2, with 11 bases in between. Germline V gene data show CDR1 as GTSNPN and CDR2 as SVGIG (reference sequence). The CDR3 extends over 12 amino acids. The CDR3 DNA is TGTGCCTGTAACCGGGACACCTACGAGCAGTACTTC. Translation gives CACNRDTYEQYF. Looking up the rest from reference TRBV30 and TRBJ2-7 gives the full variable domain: SQTIHQWPATLVQPVGSPLSLECTVEGTSNPNLYWYRQAAGRGLQLLFYSVGIGQISSEVPQNLSASRPQDRQFILSSKKLLLSDSGFYLCACNRDTYEQYFGPGTRLTVT.

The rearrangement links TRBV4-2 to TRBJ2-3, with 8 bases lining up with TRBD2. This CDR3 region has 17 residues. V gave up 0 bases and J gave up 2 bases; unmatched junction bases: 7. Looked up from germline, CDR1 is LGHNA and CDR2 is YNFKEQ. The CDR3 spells CASSQDLLAESTDTQYF. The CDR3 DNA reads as TGTGCCAGCAGCCAAGATTTACTAGCGGAATCCACAGATACGCAGTATTTT.

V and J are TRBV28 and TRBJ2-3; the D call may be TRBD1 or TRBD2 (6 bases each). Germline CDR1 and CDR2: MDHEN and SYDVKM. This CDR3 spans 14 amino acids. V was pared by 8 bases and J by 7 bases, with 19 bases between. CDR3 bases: TGTGCCAGCTCGGGGGCAGGGGCAACAAATACGCAGTATTTT. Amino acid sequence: CASSGAGATNTQYF.

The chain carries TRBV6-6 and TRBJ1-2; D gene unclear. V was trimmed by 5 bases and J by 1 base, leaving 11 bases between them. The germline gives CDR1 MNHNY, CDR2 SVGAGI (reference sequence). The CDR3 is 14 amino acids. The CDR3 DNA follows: TGTGCCAGCAGTCTTGACGGAGATAACTATGGCTACACCTTC. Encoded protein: CASSLDGDNYGYTF.

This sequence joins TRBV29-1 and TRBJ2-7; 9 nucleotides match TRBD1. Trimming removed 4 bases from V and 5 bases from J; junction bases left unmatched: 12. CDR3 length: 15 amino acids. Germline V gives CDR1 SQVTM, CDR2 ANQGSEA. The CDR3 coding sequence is TGCAGCGTTGTCAGGCCGGGACAGGGCGTCCACGAGCAGTACTTC. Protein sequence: CSVVRPGQGVHEQYF.

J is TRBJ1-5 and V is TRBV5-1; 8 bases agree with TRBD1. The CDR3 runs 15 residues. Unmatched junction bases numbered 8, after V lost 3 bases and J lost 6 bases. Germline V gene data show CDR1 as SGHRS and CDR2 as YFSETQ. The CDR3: CASSSQGAVGQPQHF. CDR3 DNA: TGCGCCAGCAGCTCTCAGGGGGCAGTTGGTCAGCCCCAGCATTTT. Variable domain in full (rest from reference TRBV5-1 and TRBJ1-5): KAGVTQTPRYLIKTRGQQVTLSCSPISGHRSVSWYQQTPGQGLQFLFEYFSETQRNKGNFPGRFSGRQFSNSRSEMNVSTLELGDSALYLCASSSQGAVGQPQHFGDGTRLSIL.

Here the CDR3 DNA reads TGCGCCAGCAGCTCTACACTAGCGGGGTCCTCCTACGAGCAGTACTTC. As protein: CASSSTLAGSSYEQYF. The chain combines TRBV5-1 with TRBJ2-7; 10 positions agree with TRBD2. CDR1 is SGHRS and CDR2 is YFSETQ in the germline V gene. The trim removed 3 bases at V and 0 bases at J, leaving 6 bases unmatched. CDR3 length equals 16 residues.

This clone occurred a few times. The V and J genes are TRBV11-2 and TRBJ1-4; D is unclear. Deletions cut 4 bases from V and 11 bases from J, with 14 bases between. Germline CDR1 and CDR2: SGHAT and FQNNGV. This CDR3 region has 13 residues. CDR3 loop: CASSSVSLGKLFF. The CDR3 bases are TGTGCCAGCAGCTCTGTGAGCCTTGGGAAACTGTTTTTT.

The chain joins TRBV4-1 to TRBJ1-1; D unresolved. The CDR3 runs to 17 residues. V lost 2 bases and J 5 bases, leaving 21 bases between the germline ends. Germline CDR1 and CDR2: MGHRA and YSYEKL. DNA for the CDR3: TGCGCCAGCAGCCAATCAGTGGTGTTTGAGCCGAAGACTGAAGCTTTCTTT. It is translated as CASSQSVVFEPKTEAFF.

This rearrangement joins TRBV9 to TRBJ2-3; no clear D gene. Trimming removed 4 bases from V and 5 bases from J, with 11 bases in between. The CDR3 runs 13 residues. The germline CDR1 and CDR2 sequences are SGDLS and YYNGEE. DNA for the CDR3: TGTGCCAGCAGCTCCCTATCGGGAGATACGCAGTATTTT. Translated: CASSSLSGDTQYF.

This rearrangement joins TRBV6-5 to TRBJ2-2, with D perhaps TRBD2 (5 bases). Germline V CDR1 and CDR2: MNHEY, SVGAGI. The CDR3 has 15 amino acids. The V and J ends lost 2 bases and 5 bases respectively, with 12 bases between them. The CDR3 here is CASSYGLAWTGELFF. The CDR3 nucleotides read TGTGCCAGCAGTTACGGGTTAGCGTGGACCGGGGAGCTGTTTTTT.

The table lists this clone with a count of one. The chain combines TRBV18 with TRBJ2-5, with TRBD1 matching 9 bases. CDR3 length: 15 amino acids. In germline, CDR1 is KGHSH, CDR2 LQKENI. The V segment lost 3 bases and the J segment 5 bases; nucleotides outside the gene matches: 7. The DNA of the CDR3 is TGTGCCAGCTCACCCCCGGGACAGGGAGCGGAGACCCAGTACTTC. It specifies CASSPPGQGAETQYF.

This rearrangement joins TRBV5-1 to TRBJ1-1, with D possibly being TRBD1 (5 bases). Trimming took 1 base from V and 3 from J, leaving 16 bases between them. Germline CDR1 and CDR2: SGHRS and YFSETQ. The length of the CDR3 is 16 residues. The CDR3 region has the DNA TGCGCCAGCAGCTTGATAAGGGGCGAGGTGCACACTGAAGCTTTCTTT. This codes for CASSLIRGEVHTEAFF.

The CDR3 nucleotides read TGTGCCAGCAGCTTAGGGACATTAGCGAGCACCGGGGAGCTGTTTTTT. Residues: CASSLGTLASTGELFF. V gene TRBV7-2 combines with J gene TRBJ2-2; TRBD1 or TRBD2 may be the D gene (5 bases each). Germline V CDR1 and CDR2: SGHTA, FQGNSA. The CDR3 is made up of 16 amino acids. The germline V and J ends were trimmed by 1 base and 4 bases, with 13 bases remaining between them. Complete variable domain (other parts from reference TRBV7-2 and TRBJ2-2): GAGVSQSPSNKVTEKGKDVELRCDPISGHTALYWYRQSLGQGLEFLIYFQGNSAPDKSGLPSDRFSAERTGGSVSTLTIQRTQQEDSAVYLCASSLGTLASTGELFFGEGSRLTVL.